This is a list of T cell receptor beta chains from one sample in a study of T-cell memory formation after mild COVID-19. TCRdb ran MiXCR on the 5' RACE reads and lists one entry per CDR3 protein. Among 350,000 to 450,000 distinct CDR3 sequences listed, 13% to 15% were seen once. Specimen: PBMCs or a T cell subset sorted from them (not recorded which). The receptors were sampled from a man in his late teens or twenties who had mild COVID-19 (a few samples of this study predate the infection). Cell type and time point are not known. Both conserved end residues are part of each CDR3. Fields, in order: V gene, J gene, CDR3 protein.

>TRBV18|TRBJ2-1
CASSEGQGANEQFF
>TRBV11-3|TRBJ2-3
CASSLGRADTQYF
>TRBV5-1|TRBJ2-5
CASSPVKRGAEETQYF
>TRBV10-3|TRBJ1-1
CAISETDPSTEAFF
>TRBV20-1|TRBJ1-2
CSAGQGRGYTF
>TRBV11-2|TRBJ2-2
CASSLGGRELFF
>TRBV6-5|TRBJ2-5
CASRGDETQYF
>TRBV7-2|TRBJ1-1
CASSPEAGREAFF
>TRBV3-1|TRBJ2-1
CASSQRYEQFF
>TRBV10-2|TRBJ2-4
CASRTVRGHILQYF
>TRBV7-3|TRBJ1-1
CASSHDRWTEAFF
>TRBV24-1|TRBJ1-3
CATRGTGQRSGNTIYF
>TRBV12-3/TRBV12-4|TRBJ2-3
CASRRDGDTQYF
>TRBV7-9|TRBJ2-1
CASRPPRGRSSYNEQFF
>TRBV2|TRBJ1-2
CASSEAQASYLGYTF
>TRBV6-2/TRBV6-3|TRBJ1-2
CASSYSQGALDGYTF
>TRBV12-3/TRBV12-4|TRBJ2-2
CASSSLGGWNTGELFF
>TRBV20-1|TRBJ2-3
CSAHPGGLAGGRADTQYF
>TRBV4-1|TRBJ1-1
CASSQDDGMNTEAFF
>TRBV6-6|TRBJ1-5
CASSYLGSNQPQHF
>TRBV14|TRBJ2-5
CASSQDTGRGASETQYF
>TRBV6-2/TRBV6-3|TRBJ1-1
CASSYTLDGSTEAFF
>TRBV10-3|TRBJ2-7
CAISVSPGTTTYEQYF
>TRBV20-1|TRBJ2-1
CSARAGSYNEQFF
>TRBV4-2|TRBJ1-1
CASSQDERATGLNTEAFF
>TRBV7-2|TRBJ2-1
CASSFMSEQFF
>TRBV2|TRBJ1-1
CASSLQGFEVFF
>TRBV6-2/TRBV6-3|TRBJ2-1
CASSYGGPPQFF
>TRBV7-6|TRBJ1-1
CASSFSSQVTEAFF
>TRBV12-3/TRBV12-4|TRBJ2-1
CAGVRRPEIEQFF
>TRBV6-5|TRBJ1-5
CASSYLGGQPQHF
>TRBV12-3/TRBV12-4|TRBJ1-2
CASSSETGNGYTF
>TRBV2|TRBJ1-4
CASSEYKGNSFF
>TRBV7-8|TRBJ2-1
CASSNRDRGRGNEQFF
>TRBV7-9|TRBJ2-1
CASSFVGAGDNEQFF
>TRBV10-3|TRBJ2-3
CAIGTGELDTQYF
>TRBV19|TRBJ1-1
CASTTATGLGTEAFF
>TRBV7-6|TRBJ2-7
CASSLAGFSYEQYF
>TRBV6-5|TRBJ2-1
CASSYSGRKDGSYNEQFF
>TRBV12-5|TRBJ1-1
CASGIMPMGTEAFF
>TRBV6-1|TRBJ2-4
CASSETLGQNIQYF
>TRBV7-6|TRBJ2-5
CASSLVVAGTSQETQYF
>TRBV2|TRBJ2-1
CASTRRGQDEQFF
>TRBV28|TRBJ2-3
CASKGGQNGGNTDTQYF